The 10 T cell receptor beta chains given below trace back to one sample, sequenced in a study of blood T cell repertoires in COVID-19. Generated by immunoSEQ multiplex PCR, the TCRdb table keeps only in-frame clones and is missing some. In the table there are about 260,000 clones, around 80% of which are singletons. Sequencing was done on a sample of PBMCs or T cells enriched from blood (not recorded which). The receptor set was obtained from a man aged 25 to 45 with acute COVID-19.

V gene TRBV2 combines with J gene TRBJ2-2; TRBD2 agrees at 7 bases. The germline V gene encodes CDR1 SNHLY and CDR2 FYNNEI. V shed 4 bases, J shed 5 bases, and the junction held 10 bases outside the gene matches. The CDR3 has 16 residues. CDR3 residues: CASSGEGSGLTGELFF. The CDR3 nucleotides read TGTGCCAGCAGTGGGGAGGGGAGCGGGCTTACCGGGGAGCTGTTTTTT.

This sequence joins TRBV27 and TRBJ1-5; possibly TRBD1 for D (6 bases). V gave up 5 bases and J gave up 4 bases, with 6 bases separating them. Per germline, CDR1 MNHEY and CDR2 SMNVEV (reference sequence). This CDR3 comprises 12 residues. In nucleotides, the CDR3 is TGTGCCAGCAGTGGACAGAATCAGCCCCAGCATTTT. Residues: CASSGQNQPQHF.

The chain joins TRBV6-1 to TRBJ1-2; 8 bases match TRBD1. Losses at the gene ends were 2 bases for V and 5 bases for J; bases not matched to a gene: 4. The CDR3 runs 14 residues. CDR1 and CDR2 from the germline V gene are MNHNS and SASEGT. The CDR3 loop reads CASSERDRGYGYTF. CDR3 bases: TGTGCCAGCAGTGAACGAGACAGGGGTTATGGCTACACCTTC.

This rearrangement joins TRBV19 to TRBJ2-3; a possible D gene is TRBD2 (5 bases). CDR1 and CDR2 (germline): LNHDA, SQIVND (reference sequence). The length of the CDR3 is 14 residues. V gave up 6 bases and J gave up 3 bases, with 13 bases separating them. CDR3: CASRRRGSTDTQYF. For the CDR3, the DNA is TGTGCCAGTAGAAGAAGAGGGTCGACAGATACGCAGTATTTT.

The CDR3 reads CASSLAGQAGTEAFF. The CDR3 region has the DNA TGTGCCAGCAGCCTGGCGGGACAGGCTGGCACTGAAGCTTTCTTT. The gene calls are TRBV11-3 and TRBJ1-1; 8 nucleotides align to TRBD1. Germline lookup yields CDR1 SGHNT and CDR2 YENEEA. V dropped 5 bases and J dropped 4; count of bases not matched to a gene: 9. This CDR3 comprises 15 residues.

Concerning this clone itself: The germline gene is not matched at one end of the junction; a read error may be the cause. This sequence joins TRBV5-1 and TRBJ1-2; no clear D gene. In germline, CDR1 is SGHRS, CDR2 YFSETQ. This CDR3 spans 12 amino acids. CDR3 nucleotide sequence: TGTGCCAGCAGCTTGAACAGCTATGGCTACACCTTC. Amino acids: CASSLNSYGYTF.

The chain uses TRBV11-3 and TRBJ1-1, with a weak D call TRBD1 (5 bases). The CDR3 has 14 amino acids. The germline gives CDR1 SGHNT, CDR2 YENEEA. Trimming stripped 5 bases from V and 0 bases from J, with 10 bases between. In nucleotides, the CDR3 is TGTGCCAGCAGCACGGACATACTGAACACTGAAGCTTTCTTT. Protein product: CASSTDILNTEAFF.

The chain carries TRBV5-5 and TRBJ2-1; a weak D match, TRBD2 (5 bases). The germline gives CDR1 SGHKS, CDR2 YYEKEE (reference sequence). The CDR3 spans 16 residues. The V and J ends lost 2 bases and 2 bases respectively, with 14 bases between them. CDR3 coding DNA: TGTGCCAGCAGCTTAGTTGCCGGGAAGCCCTACAATGAGCAGTTCTTC. It is translated as CASSLVAGKPYNEQFF.

The chain employs TRBV6-1 and TRBJ1-4; 7 bases are a match to TRBD1. The length of the CDR3 is 14 residues. The germline CDR1 and CDR2 sequences are MNHNS and SASEGT. V trimming: 3 bases; J trimming: 10 bases; junction bases outside the gene matches: 8. The CDR3 loop is CASSDGGTVRKLFF. The CDR3 nucleotides are TGTGCCAGCAGTGATGGAGGGACAGTGAGAAAACTGTTTTTT.

J is TRBJ1-5 and V is TRBV19; the D gene is possibly TRBD1 (6 bases). With 7 bases removed from V and 0 bases from J, the gap between germline ends came to 13 bases. This CDR3 contains 15 residues. The germline CDR1 and CDR2 sequences are LNHDA and SQIVND (reference sequence). DNA for the CDR3: TGTGCCAGTATCTGGACAGCCGGTAGCAATCAGCCCCAGCATTTT. Amino acids: CASIWTAGSNQPQHF.